This T cell receptor beta chain was observed in a study of blood T cell repertoires in COVID-19. Overall study: From the United States, Italy and Spain came samples of acute and convalescent COVID-19. T cells, B-cell-depleted T cells, or PBMCs supplied cDNA or gDNA.

Study processing details: Amplification from reference gene primers served as the basis for estimated nucleated cell counts. Here immunoSEQ multiplex PCR was the method, and the copy in TCRdb shows in-frame clones only, minus some. V, J and clone size are taken as reported in that table, and D and trimming were inferred from the DNA itself. The repertoire holds 250,000 to 350,000 clones, with about 90% as singletons. The V gene end was trimmed by 6 bases and the J gene end by 12 bases; junction bases not matched to a gene: 10. The CDR3 loop spans 12 amino acids. The rearrangement links TRBV12-3 or TRBV12-4 to TRBJ2-7, with 8 bases lining up with TRBD1. This TCR was recovered from a man younger than 30 with active or convalescent COVID-19. What was sequenced was peripheral blood. CDR3 in DNA: TGTGCCAGCAGCGCACCGGACAGGGTTCCGTACTTC. Its translation is CASSAPDRVPYF.